This TCR beta chain was recovered during a study of control samples from healthy donors and cancer patients. Some clones are missing from TCRdb's copy, which holds only in-frame ones; the method was immunoSEQ multiplex PCR. In the table there are roughly 88,000 clones, just under 85% of which are singletons. The germline CDR1 and CDR2 sequences are MGHDK and SYGVNS. Trimming left V 0 bases short and J 4 bases short, with 10 bases between. The CDR3 runs to 15 residues. This clonotype was sampled from a man in his thirties or forties in good health. Sequenced material: blood. The V gene is TRBV25-1, the J gene TRBJ1-3, with D maybe TRBD1 (6 bases). The CDR3, as DNA: TGTGCCAGCAGTGAATATGCGGGGGGCGGAAACACCATATATTTT. Its translation: CASSEYAGGGNTIYF.